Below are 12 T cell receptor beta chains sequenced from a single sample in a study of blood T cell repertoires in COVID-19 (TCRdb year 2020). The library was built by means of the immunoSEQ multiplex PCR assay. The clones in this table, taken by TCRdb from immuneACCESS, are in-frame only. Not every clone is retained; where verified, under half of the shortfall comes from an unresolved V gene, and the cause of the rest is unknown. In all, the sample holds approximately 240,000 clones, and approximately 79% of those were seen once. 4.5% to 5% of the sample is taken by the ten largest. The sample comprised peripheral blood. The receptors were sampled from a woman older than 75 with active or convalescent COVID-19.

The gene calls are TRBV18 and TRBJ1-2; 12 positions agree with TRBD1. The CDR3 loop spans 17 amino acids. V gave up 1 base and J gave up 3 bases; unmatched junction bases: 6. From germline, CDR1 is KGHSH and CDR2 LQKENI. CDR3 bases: TGTGCCAGCTCACCACAGGGACAGGGGGCAGGTTACTATGGCTACACCTTC. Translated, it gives CASSPQGQGAGYYGYTF.

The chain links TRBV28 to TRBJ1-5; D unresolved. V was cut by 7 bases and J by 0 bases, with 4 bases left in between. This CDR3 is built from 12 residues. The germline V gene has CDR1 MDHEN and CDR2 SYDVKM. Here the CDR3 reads CASTVSNQPQHF. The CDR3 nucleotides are TGTGCCAGCACCGTTAGCAATCAGCCCCAGCATTTT. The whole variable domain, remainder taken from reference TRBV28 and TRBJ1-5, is DVKVTQSSRYLVKRTGEKVFLECVQDMDHENMFWYRQDPGLGLRLIYFSYDVKMKEKGDIPEGYSVSREKKERFSLILESASTNQTSMYLCASTVSNQPQHFGDGTRLSIL.

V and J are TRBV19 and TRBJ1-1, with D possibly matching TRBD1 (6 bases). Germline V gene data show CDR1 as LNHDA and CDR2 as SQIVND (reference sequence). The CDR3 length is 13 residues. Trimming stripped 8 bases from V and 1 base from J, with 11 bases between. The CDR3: CASRGGQNTEAFF. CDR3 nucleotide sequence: TGTGCCAGTCGGGGGGGACAGAACACTGAAGCTTTCTTT.

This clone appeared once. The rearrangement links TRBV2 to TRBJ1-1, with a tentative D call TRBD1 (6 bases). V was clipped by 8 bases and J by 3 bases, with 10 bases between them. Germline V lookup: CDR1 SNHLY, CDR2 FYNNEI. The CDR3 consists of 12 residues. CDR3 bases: TGTGCCAGCGGTGGACAGTACACTGAAGCTTTCTTT. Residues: CASGGQYTEAFF.

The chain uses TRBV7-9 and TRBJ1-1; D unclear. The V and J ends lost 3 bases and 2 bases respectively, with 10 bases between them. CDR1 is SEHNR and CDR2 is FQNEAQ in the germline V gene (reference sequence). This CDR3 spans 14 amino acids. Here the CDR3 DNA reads TGTGCCAGCAGCTTTCCCCGTAGCAACACTGAAGCTTTCTTT. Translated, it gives CASSFPRSNTEAFF. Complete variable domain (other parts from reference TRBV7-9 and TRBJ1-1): DTGVSQNPRHKITKRGQNVTFRCDPISEHNRLYWYRQTLGQGPEFLTYFQNEAQLEKSRLLSDRFSAERPKGSFSTLEIQRTEQGDSAMYLCASSFPRSNTEAFFGQGTRLTVV.

CDR3 sequence (DNA): TGTGCCAGCTCCGCCGGGACAGGCTATGGCTACACCTTC. It specifies CASSAGTGYGYTF. The V call is TRBV18, the J call TRBJ1-2, with TRBD1 identical over 8 bases. This CDR3 comprises 13 residues. In germline, CDR1 is KGHSH, CDR2 LQKENI. The V segment lost 6 bases and the J segment 4 bases; nucleotides outside the gene matches: 4.

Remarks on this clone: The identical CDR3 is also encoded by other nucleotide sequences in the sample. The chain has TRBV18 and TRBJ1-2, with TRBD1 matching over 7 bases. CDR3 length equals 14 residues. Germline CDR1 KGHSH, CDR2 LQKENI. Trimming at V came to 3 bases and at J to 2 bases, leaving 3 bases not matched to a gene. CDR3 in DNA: TGTGCCAGCTCACCGGGGACAGACAACTATGGCTACACCTTC. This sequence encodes CASSPGTDNYGYTF. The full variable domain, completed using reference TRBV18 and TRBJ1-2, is NAGVMQNPRHLVRRRGQEARLRCSPMKGHSHVYWYRQLPEEGLKFMVYLQKENIIDESGMPKERFSAEFPKEGPSILRIQQVVRGDSAAYFCASSPGTDNYGYTFGSGTRLTVV.

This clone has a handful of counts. The CDR3, as DNA: TGTGCCAGCAGTTCAAACCCCGGGACAGGGTATGGCTACACCTTC. As protein: CASSSNPGTGYGYTF. The chain joins TRBV28 to TRBJ1-2; 9 bases are a match to TRBD1. The germline V gene encodes CDR1 MDHEN and CDR2 SYDVKM. V lost 4 bases, J lost 5 bases, and 8 bases stayed unmatched. This CDR3 is 15 amino acids long.

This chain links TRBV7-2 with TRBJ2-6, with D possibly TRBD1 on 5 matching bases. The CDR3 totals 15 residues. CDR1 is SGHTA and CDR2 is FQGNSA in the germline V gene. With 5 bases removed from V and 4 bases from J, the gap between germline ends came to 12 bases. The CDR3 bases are TGTGCCAGCAGCGTGACAGACCCCGGGGCCAACGTCCTGACTTTC. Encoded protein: CASSVTDPGANVLTF.

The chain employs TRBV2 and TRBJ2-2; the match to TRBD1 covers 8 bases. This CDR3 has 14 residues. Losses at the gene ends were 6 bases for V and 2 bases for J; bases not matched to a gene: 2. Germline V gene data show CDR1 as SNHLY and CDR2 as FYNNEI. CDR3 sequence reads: CASRDRANTGELFF. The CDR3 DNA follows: TGTGCCAGCAGGGACAGGGCCAACACCGGGGAGCTGTTTTTT.

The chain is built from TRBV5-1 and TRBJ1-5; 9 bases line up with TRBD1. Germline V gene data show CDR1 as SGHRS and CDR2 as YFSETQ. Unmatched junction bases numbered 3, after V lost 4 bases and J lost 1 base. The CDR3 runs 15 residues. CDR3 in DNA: TGCGCCAGCAGCCCCGGACAGGGGAGCAATCAGCCCCAGCATTTT. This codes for CASSPGQGSNQPQHF. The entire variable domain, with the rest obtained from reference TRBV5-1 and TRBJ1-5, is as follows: KAGVTQTPRYLIKTRGQQVTLSCSPISGHRSVSWYQQTPGQGLQFLFEYFSETQRNKGNFPGRFSGRQFSNSRSEMNVSTLELGDSALYLCASSPGQGSNQPQHFGDGTRLSIL.

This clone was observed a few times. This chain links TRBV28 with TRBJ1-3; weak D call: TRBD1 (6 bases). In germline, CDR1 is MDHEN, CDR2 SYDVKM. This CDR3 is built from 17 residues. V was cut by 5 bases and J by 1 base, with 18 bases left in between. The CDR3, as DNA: TGTGCCAGCAGTCGAAACCAACTACAGGGATCTGGAAACACCATATATTTT. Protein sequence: CASSRNQLQGSGNTIYF.